This record looks at one T cell receptor (beta chain) sequence and its context. The target of this receptor is not known. Base qualities are missing; no much larger clone stands one base away. The CDR3 contains 13 residues, cysteine and phenylalanine counted. Only CDR3 DNA is held: 39 bases, read in frame from base 1. The CDR1 and CDR2 encoded by the germline V gene are SGHTA and FQGNSA. V is trimmed back by 3 bases and J by 7 bases, and the junction contains 6 bases that no gene match accounts for. This sample is part of a study of PD-L1 blockade in urothelial cancer listed by TCRdb under 2017. Regarding the research as a whole: Therapy was started around 2014 for all patients, and atezolizumab 1,200 mg was administered intravenously every 3 weeks. In the same patients, pretreatment tumors underwent whole exome sequencing and RNA sequencing in addition to TCR sequencing. Progression-free survival longer than 6 months counted as durable clinical benefit, and TCR features were additionally tested against both progression-free and overall survival. Blood samples gave median yields of roughly 150,000 T cells and 82,636 unique TCRs, along with a median clonality of approximately 0.084. About 90% of the roughly 30 patients were males with bladder-origin urothelial cancer, and about 60% of the roughly 30 reported a prior smoking history. The study was an exploratory multi-omic analysis of somatic, immune and clinical correlates of response to PD-L1 blockade with atezolizumab in urothelial cancer. Pretreatment tumor samples and matched peripheral blood, collected serially before and after atezolizumab treatment, underwent TCR sequencing. Blood samples were analyzed 3 weeks after the start of treatment (second dose) and 6 weeks after the start of treatment. Patients had an ECOG performance status of 0 or 1 and had received between 0 and 3 prior chemotherapy regimens. Pretreatment blood TCR-seq was available for twenty-nine patients, at least one posttreatment blood collection was obtained for 25 or so patients, and tumor TCR-seq was available for 25 or so patients. Durable clinical benefit was achieved by nine patients and was not achieved by 20 patients. The paper's findings and limits, for the study overall: Because the sample size was small (n of about 30) and many exploratory analyses were performed, the results are intended to be hypothesis-generating. At 3 weeks after the start of treatment, tumor-associated TCR clones in peripheral blood had expanded more in patients with durable benefit (n ≈ 24, p = 0.022). Improved progression-free and overall survival was found to be associated with pretreatment peripheral blood TCR clonality below the median.

Each PCR received spiked-in synthetic TCR analog templates so that absolute template abundance could be estimated from read counts. TCRbeta CDR3 regions were amplified from genomic DNA with bias-controlled V and J gene primers using the immunoSEQ assay. Rearranged TCRbeta segments were sequenced at approximately 20X coverage. In the original analysis: Clustering was used to correct sequencing errors, and CDR3s were annotated against IMGT to assign V, D and J genes. Out-of-frame and stop-codon sequences were excluded, and only productive TCRbeta rearrangements were used in downstream analyses. Clonality was calculated as one minus the Shannon entropy normalized by the log of the number of unique productive sequences. Fisher's exact test with Benjamini-Hochberg correction, using a cutoff of adjusted p below 0.01, was how clones that differed between time points or between blood and tumor were identified. In TCRdb, the immuneACCESS table is reduced to in-frame sequences with V and J assigned. These tables do not hold every clone; where another copy was compared, an unresolved V gene accounts for under half, and the others remain unexplained. The V and J calls and clone size come from that table; D and trimming were worked out from the DNA. The sample records approximately 55,000 clones, roughly 84% of which are singletons. Clones ranked in the top ten supply approximately 20% of the sample.

The time point label, read with the paper, signifies: pretreatment peripheral blood. A total of roughly 31 patients with locally advanced or metastatic urothelial carcinoma, treated at Memorial Sloan Kettering on a trial protocol, made up the cohort. Peripheral blood mononuclear cells were collected from each patient pretreatment and during treatment, giving between 1 and 8 total time points per patient. The Qiagen DNeasy Blood extraction kit was used to purify genomic DNA from total PBMCs and from tumor samples. PBMCs were collected pretreatment and during treatment and were isolated and stored as previously described.

The sample here was PBMCs, taken around atezolizumab (anti-PD-L1) treatment. This sequence uses TRBV7-2 and TRBJ2-7; TRBD1 aligns with 7 central bases. The origin of this receptor is a man aged 55 to 69 with urothelial cancer. The CDR3: CASSFPTGKEQYF. The nucleotides read TGTGCCAGCAGCTTTCCGACAGGGAAGGAGCAGTACTTC.